Presented here are 21 T cell receptor beta chains from one specimen sequenced in a study of blood T cell repertoires in COVID-19. Here immunoSEQ multiplex PCR was the method, and the copy in TCRdb shows in-frame clones only, minus some. This repertoire shows approximately 270,000 clones, 75% to 90% found once; its top ten account for 2% to 2.5%. Sequences were obtained from peripheral blood. These receptors were collected from a man in his fifties or sixties with acute or convalescent COVID-19.

This clone was seen once. The rearrangement links TRBV15 to TRBJ1-2; TRBD1 agrees at 7 bases. The J segment lost 8 bases and the V segment lost 0 bases, leaving 9 bases of the junction unmatched. In germline, CDR1 is LNHNV, CDR2 YYDKDF (reference sequence). This CDR3 contains 15 residues. The CDR3 coding sequence is TGTGCCACCAGCAGAGATTGGGGGACAGCCGACGGCTACACCTTC. Translating gives CATSRDWGTADGYTF.

This clone was found once. J is TRBJ2-5 and V is TRBV7-9, with 13 nucleotides matching TRBD2. CDR3 length equals 15 residues. V trimming: 5 bases; J trimming: 5 bases; junction bases outside the gene matches: 5. Germline CDR1 and CDR2: SEHNR and FQNEAQ (reference sequence). In DNA, the CDR3 is TGTGCCAGCAGCGCTCAACTAGCGGGGGGGGAGACCCAGTACTTC. This codes for CASSAQLAGGETQYF.

This chain uses TRBV19 with TRBJ2-7; D is perhaps TRBD2 (6 bases). This CDR3 contains 14 residues. V was clipped by 4 bases and J by 3 bases, with 13 bases between them. In germline, CDR1 is LNHDA, CDR2 SQIVND (reference sequence). The CDR3: CASSKAGRIYEQYF. The DNA for the CDR3 is TGTGCCAGTAGTAAGGCAGGGAGGATCTACGAGCAGTACTTC.

V gene TRBV18 combines with J gene TRBJ2-7; 8 positions match TRBD1. Trimming cost V 3 bases and J 5 bases; bases outside gene matches: 9. This CDR3 region has 15 residues. The germline CDR1 and CDR2 sequences are KGHSH and LQKENI. CDR3 protein: CASSPGQGSIHEQYF. The CDR3, as DNA: TGTGCCAGCTCACCCGGACAGGGTAGTATACACGAGCAGTACTTC.

The chain employs TRBV15 and TRBJ2-7; the match to TRBD1 covers 7 bases. CDR1 is LNHNV, CDR2 YYDKDF, per germline (reference sequence). The CDR3 runs to 13 residues. V lost 1 base to trimming and J lost 6 bases; unmatched junction nucleotides: 3. The CDR3 reads CATSRGGQAEQYF. The CDR3 bases are TGTGCCACCAGCAGAGGCGGACAGGCCGAGCAGTACTTC.

The genes are TRBV2 and TRBJ1-2; D gene ambiguous. Germline CDR1 and CDR2: SNHLY and FYNNEI. V lost 4 bases to trimming and J lost 4 bases, with 25 bases between them. The CDR3 totals 18 residues. Here the CDR3 DNA reads TGTGCCAGCAGTGGAAACACACGCGGCGTGGGAGTTGGCTATGGCTACACCTTC. It yields the protein CASSGNTRGVGVGYGYTF.

V usage is TRBV7-9 and J usage is TRBJ2-3; 10 bases match TRBD2. The CDR3 runs 15 residues. Germline loops: CDR1 SEHNR, CDR2 FQNEAQ (reference sequence). Unmatched junction bases numbered 5, after V lost 5 bases and J lost 3 bases. In DNA form, the CDR3 reads TGTGCCAGCAGCCCCACTAGCGGGGAAACAGATACGCAGTATTTT. Its protein is CASSPTSGETDTQYF.

This chain joins TRBV7-2 and TRBJ1-1; no reliable D call. Trimming pared 5 bases from V and 2 bases from J, leaving 15 bases between. CDR1 is SGHTA, CDR2 FQGNSA, per germline. CDR3 size: 15 residues. The CDR3 coding sequence is TGTGCCAGCAGCAAGAGCAGGCTCCCTAACACTGAAGCTTTCTTT. It specifies CASSKSRLPNTEAFF. The full variable domain, with the rest looked up from reference TRBV7-2 and TRBJ1-1, is GAGVSQSPSNKVTEKGKDVELRCDPISGHTALYWYRQSLGQGLEFLIYFQGNSAPDKSGLPSDRFSAERTGGSVSTLTIQRTQQEDSAVYLCASSKSRLPNTEAFFGQGTRLTVV.

V usage is TRBV6-6 and J usage is TRBJ1-5, with D possibly matching TRBD1 (6 bases). CDR3 length equals 15 residues. Trimming cost V 6 bases and J 5 bases, with 17 bases left between them. The germline V gene encodes CDR1 MNHNY and CDR2 SVGAGI (reference sequence). The CDR3 DNA sequence: TGTGCCAGCAGGGACCCCACAGGGTCCCATCAGCCCCAGCATTTT. Translated, it gives CASRDPTGSHQPQHF.

This chain connects TRBV29-1 to TRBJ1-2, with TRBD1 as a possible D gene (5 bases). Germline V gene lookup returns CDR1 SQVTM and CDR2 ANQGSEA. CDR3 size: 13 residues. V lost 0 bases to trimming and J lost 6 bases, with 11 bases between them. The CDR3, as DNA: TGCAGCGTTGAAGATCTAAGGGGTCATGGCTACACCTTC. Protein: CSVEDLRGHGYTF. The variable domain in full, completed from reference TRBV29-1 and TRBJ1-2, reads SAVISQKPSRDICQRGTSLTIQCQVDSQVTMMFWYRQQPGQSLTLIATANQGSEATYESGFVIDKFPISRPNLTFSTLTVSNMSPEDSSIYLCSVEDLRGHGYTFGSGTRLTVV.

The rearrangement links TRBV9 to TRBJ1-6, with TRBD1 matching over 7 bases. The V gene's germline CDR1 is SGDLS and CDR2 YYNGEE. Trimming at V came to 4 bases and at J to 6 bases, leaving 7 bases not matched to a gene. The CDR3 has 15 residues. The CDR3 DNA is TGTGCCAGCAGCACGAACAGGGGTCTTAATTCACCCCTCCACTTT. Protein sequence: CASSTNRGLNSPLHF. The complete variable domain, with remaining parts taken from reference TRBV9 and TRBJ1-6, reads DSGVTQTPKHLITATGQRVTLRCSPRSGDLSVYWYQQSLDQGLQFLIQYYNGEERAKGNILERFSAQQFPDLHSELNLSSLELGDSALYFCASSTNRGLNSPLHFGNGTRLTVT.

The chain recombines TRBV9 with TRBJ2-4, with 7 nucleotides matching TRBD2. The germline CDR1 and CDR2 sequences are SGDLS and YYNGEE. This CDR3 spans 13 amino acids. V gave up 7 bases and J gave up 0 bases; unmatched junction bases: 1. CDR3 residues: CASAGVAKNIQYF. In nucleotides, the CDR3 is TGTGCCAGCGCGGGGGTAGCCAAAAACATTCAGTACTTC.

Only one count was recorded for this clone. The chain uses TRBV11-2 and TRBJ1-1; 7 bases are shared with TRBD1. CDR3 size: 17 residues. J lost 7 bases, V lost 1 base, and 15 bases had no gene match. Germline V gene lookup returns CDR1 SGHAT and CDR2 FQNNGV. In DNA, the CDR3 is TGTGCCAGCAGCTTAGCCCGAAATCAGGGGGGACAAGTTGAAGCTTTCTTT. Its translation: CASSLARNQGGQVEAFF.

This chain connects TRBV19 to TRBJ1-4; D remains unclear. The V end lost 3 bases, the J end lost 4 bases, and 6 bases lay between the germline ends. Germline loops: CDR1 LNHDA, CDR2 SQIVND (reference sequence). The length of the CDR3 is 13 residues. The CDR3 loop reads CASSINVNEKLFF. In nucleotides, the CDR3 is TGTGCCAGTAGTATCAATGTTAATGAAAAACTGTTTTTT.

The chain uses TRBV4-1 and TRBJ1-1; tentative D call: TRBD1 (6 bases). The ends were cut back, 3 bases at V and 0 bases at J, with 17 bases in the middle. Germline CDR1 and CDR2: MGHRA and YSYEKL. This CDR3 has 17 residues. CDR3 DNA: TGCGCCAGCAGCCATATTAACAGGGAGCCGATGAACACTGAAGCTTTCTTT. Its translation is CASSHINREPMNTEAFF.

The chain links TRBV30 to TRBJ2-7; D possibly corresponds to TRBD2 (6 bases). This CDR3 contains 12 residues. Between the trimmed V and J ends, which lost 5 bases and 3 bases, there was a span of 11 bases. The germline V gene has CDR1 GTSNPN and CDR2 SVGIG (reference sequence). DNA of the CDR3: TGTGCCTGGGCCGGGAGCCACTACGAGCAGTACTTC. The encoded protein is CAWAGSHYEQYF.

The V gene is TRBV10-3, the J gene TRBJ2-2, with D possibly matching TRBD1 (5 bases). Germline-derived CDR1 and CDR2 are ENHRY and SYGVKD. This CDR3 is built from 14 residues. Trimming took off 7 bases at V and 5 bases at J, with 14 bases between the two ends. The CDR3, as DNA: TGTGCCATCACCCAGCAGGGCGGAACCGGGGAGCTGTTTTTT. Protein sequence: CAITQQGGTGELFF.

This clone was seen only a few times. V is TRBV14 and J is TRBJ2-7; 12 bases match TRBD2. With V trimmed by 0 bases and J by 6 bases, 6 bases remained unmatched. The CDR3 spans 16 residues. CDR1 and CDR2 from the germline V gene are SGHDN and FVKESK. CDR3 sequence reads: CASSQDPSGGASEQYF. DNA for the CDR3: TGTGCCAGCAGCCAAGATCCTAGCGGGGGGGCAAGCGAGCAGTACTTC.

The chain carries TRBV12-5 and TRBJ2-7; a possible D gene is TRBD2 (5 bases). Germline V gene sequence: CDR1 LGHNT, CDR2 FRNRAP. Trimming cost V 2 bases and J 3 bases, with 11 bases left between them. The CDR3 extends over 14 amino acids. The CDR3 DNA is TGTGCTAGTGGTTTGACTAGGACGGGCTACGAGCAGTACTTC. As protein: CASGLTRTGYEQYF.

The CDR3 loop is CASGWVRGANVLTF. CDR3 coding DNA: TGTGCCAGTGGATGGGTGAGGGGGGCCAACGTCCTGACTTTC. The gene calls are TRBV2 and TRBJ2-6; D is ambiguous. V lost 9 bases, J lost 4 bases, and 13 bases lay in between. From germline, CDR1 is SNHLY and CDR2 FYNNEI. This CDR3 comprises 14 residues.

This clone came up once. The chain uses TRBV19 and TRBJ1-5; unclear D gene. Trimming pared 5 bases from V and 5 bases from J, leaving 16 bases between. The germline V gene has CDR1 LNHDA and CDR2 SQIVND (reference sequence). The CDR3 spans 15 residues. The CDR3 bases are TGTGCCAGTAGTTCCCTTTGGGGAGGGTATCAGCCCCAGCATTTT. Its translation: CASSSLWGGYQPQHF.